This T cell receptor (beta chain) was found in a study of blood T cells in healthy people across ages. General study results and limits: Samples with more naive T cells showed higher observed beta diversity. Donor CMV status, an unknown factor, possibly confounded changes in expanded clonotypes.

A second about 7 to 11 cycle PCR used barcoded and J-beta primers. A tag from a template-switch adaptor with 12 random nucleotides marked each cDNA molecule. TCRdb recomputed calls from the 5' RACE reads with MiXCR, one row per CDR3 protein. This sample has 650,000 to 950,000 distinct CDR3 sequences; around two fifths occur once, and the top ten carry under 20%. Every sample had a minimum of 6 million PBMCs isolated. This clonotype was recorded a few times. Its antigen remains unknown. V was cut by 0 bases and J by 8 bases, with 10 bases left in between. The CDR3 contains 14 residues. Germline loops: CDR1 LGHNA, CDR2 YSLEER.

Sequencing input: blood. The clonotype comes from a man aged 55 to 70 in good health. The V call is TRBV4-3, the J call TRBJ1-4; D not resolved. CDR3 coding DNA: TGCGCCAGCAGCCAAGATAGATCGGACGAAAAACTGTTTTTT. Its protein product is CASSQDRSDEKLFF.